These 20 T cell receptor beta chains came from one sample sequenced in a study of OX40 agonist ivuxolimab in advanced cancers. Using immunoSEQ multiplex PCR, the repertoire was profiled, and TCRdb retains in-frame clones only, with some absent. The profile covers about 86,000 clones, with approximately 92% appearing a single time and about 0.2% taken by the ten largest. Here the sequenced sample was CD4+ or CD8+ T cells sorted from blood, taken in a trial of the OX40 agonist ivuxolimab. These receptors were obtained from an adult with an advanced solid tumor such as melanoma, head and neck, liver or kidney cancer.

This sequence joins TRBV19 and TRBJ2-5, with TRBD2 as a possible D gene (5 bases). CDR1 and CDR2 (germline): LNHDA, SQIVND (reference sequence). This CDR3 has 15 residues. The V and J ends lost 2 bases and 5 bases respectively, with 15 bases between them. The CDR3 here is CASSISFGVGETQYF. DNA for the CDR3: TGTGCCAGTAGTATATCGTTCGGGGTTGGCGAGACCCAGTACTTC.

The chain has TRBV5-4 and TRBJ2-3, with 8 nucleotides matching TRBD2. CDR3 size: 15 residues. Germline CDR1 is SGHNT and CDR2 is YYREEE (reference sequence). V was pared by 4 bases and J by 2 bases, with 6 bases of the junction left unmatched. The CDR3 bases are TGTGCCAGCAGCGCAGGACTAGCACTCACAGATACGCAGTATTTT. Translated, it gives CASSAGLALTDTQYF.

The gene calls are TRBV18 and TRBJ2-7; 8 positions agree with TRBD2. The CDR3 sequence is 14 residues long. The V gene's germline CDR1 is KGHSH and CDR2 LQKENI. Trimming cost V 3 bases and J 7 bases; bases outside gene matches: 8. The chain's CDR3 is CASSPAGGGVEQYF. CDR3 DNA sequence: TGTGCCAGCTCACCCGCCGGGGGGGGCGTTGAGCAGTACTTC.

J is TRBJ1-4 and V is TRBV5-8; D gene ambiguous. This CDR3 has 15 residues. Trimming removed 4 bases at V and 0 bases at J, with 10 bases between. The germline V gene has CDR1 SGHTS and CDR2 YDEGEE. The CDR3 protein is CASSLRVTTNEKLFF. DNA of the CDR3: TGTGCCAGCAGCCTAAGAGTTACAACTAATGAAAAACTGTTTTTT.

As DNA, the CDR3 is TGTGCCAGCAGCGCCGGACGGGTGGGTAATGGTGGCTACACCTTC. Encoded protein: CASSAGRVGNGGYTF. The genes are TRBV9 and TRBJ1-2; the D is unclear. Trimming cost V 3 bases and J 7 bases, with 19 bases left between them. The CDR3 runs to 15 residues. CDR1 and CDR2 (germline): SGDLS, YYNGEE.

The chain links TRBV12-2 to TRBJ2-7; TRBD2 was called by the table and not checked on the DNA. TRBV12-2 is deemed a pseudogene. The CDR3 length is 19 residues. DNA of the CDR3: TGTGCAAGTCGCCACTCAGGCGGACTAGCCGAAGTGCCGCGTTACGAGCAGTACGTC. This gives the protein CASRHSGGLAEVPRYEQYV.

CDR3 DNA: TGTGCCAGCAGCTTAAAAGGGAGAAACACCGGGGAGCTGTTTTTT. The encoded protein is CASSLKGRNTGELFF. The gene calls are TRBV11-3 and TRBJ2-2; D is possibly TRBD2 (5 bases). The CDR3 has 15 amino acids. Per the germline V gene, CDR1 is SGHNT and CDR2 is YENEEA. V was trimmed by 2 bases and J by 2 bases, leaving 9 bases between them.

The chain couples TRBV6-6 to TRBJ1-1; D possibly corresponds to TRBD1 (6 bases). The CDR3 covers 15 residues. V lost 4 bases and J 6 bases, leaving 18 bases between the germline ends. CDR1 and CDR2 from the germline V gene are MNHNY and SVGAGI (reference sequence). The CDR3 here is CASSSPRAGQSEAFF. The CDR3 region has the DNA TGTGCCAGCAGTTCCCCAAGGGCTGGACAGTCTGAAGCTTTCTTT.

The CDR3 protein is CASSEGLKSIQYF. CDR3 nucleotides: TGTGCCAGCAGTGAAGGTCTAAAATCCATTCAGTACTTC. V and J are TRBV6-1 and TRBJ2-4, with no clear D. This CDR3 comprises 13 residues. CDR1 is MNHNS and CDR2 is SASEGT in the germline V gene. The V end lost 1 base, the J end lost 9 bases, and 10 bases lay between the germline ends.

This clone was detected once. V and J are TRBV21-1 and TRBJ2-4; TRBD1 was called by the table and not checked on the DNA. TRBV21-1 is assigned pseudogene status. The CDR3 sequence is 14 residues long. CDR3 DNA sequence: TGTGCCAGCAAGAAACAGGGAGCCAAAAACATTCAGTACTTC. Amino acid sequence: CASKKQGAKNIQYF.

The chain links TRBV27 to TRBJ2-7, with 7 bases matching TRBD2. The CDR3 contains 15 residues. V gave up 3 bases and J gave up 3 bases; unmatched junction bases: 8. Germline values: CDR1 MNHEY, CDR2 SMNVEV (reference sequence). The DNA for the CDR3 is TGTGCCAGCAGTTTTTCTCTAGCGGCCGACTACGAGCAGTACTTC. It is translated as CASSFSLAADYEQYF.

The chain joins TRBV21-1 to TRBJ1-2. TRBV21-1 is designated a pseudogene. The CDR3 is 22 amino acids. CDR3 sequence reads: CASSSEKGRPRTFRRTFYGYTF. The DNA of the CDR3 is TGTGCCAGCAGCTCCGAGAAAGGAAGACCAAGAACGTTCAGACGGACCTTCTATGGCTACACCTTC.

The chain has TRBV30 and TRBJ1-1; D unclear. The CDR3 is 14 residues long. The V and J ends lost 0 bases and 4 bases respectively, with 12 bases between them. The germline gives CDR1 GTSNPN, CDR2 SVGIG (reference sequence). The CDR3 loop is CAWSVGHLSTEAFF. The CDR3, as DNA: TGTGCCTGGAGTGTAGGGCATCTTTCCACTGAAGCTTTCTTT. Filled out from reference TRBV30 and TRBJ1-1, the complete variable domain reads SQTIHQWPATLVQPVGSPLSLECTVEGTSNPNLYWYRQAAGRGLQLLFYSVGIGQISSEVPQNLSASRPQDRQFILSSKKLLLSDSGFYLCAWSVGHLSTEAFFGQGTRLTVV.

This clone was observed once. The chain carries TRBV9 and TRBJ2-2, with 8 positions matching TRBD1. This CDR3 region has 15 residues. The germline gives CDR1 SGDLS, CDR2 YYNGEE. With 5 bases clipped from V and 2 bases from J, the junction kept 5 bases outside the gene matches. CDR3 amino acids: CASREDRENTGELFF. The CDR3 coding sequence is TGTGCCAGCAGAGAGGACAGGGAAAACACCGGGGAGCTGTTTTTT. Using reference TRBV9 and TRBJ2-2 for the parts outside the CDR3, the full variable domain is DSGVTQTPKHLITATGQRVTLRCSPRSGDLSVYWYQQSLDQGLQFLIQYYNGEERAKGNILERFSAQQFPDLHSELNLSSLELGDSALYFCASREDRENTGELFFGEGSRLTVL.

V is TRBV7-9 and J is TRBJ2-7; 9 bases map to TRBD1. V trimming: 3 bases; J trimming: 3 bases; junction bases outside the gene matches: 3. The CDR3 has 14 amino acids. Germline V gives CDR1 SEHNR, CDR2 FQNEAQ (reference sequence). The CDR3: CASSLGTGFYEQYV. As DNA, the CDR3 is TGTGCCAGCAGCTTGGGGACAGGGTTCTACGAGCAGTACGTC.

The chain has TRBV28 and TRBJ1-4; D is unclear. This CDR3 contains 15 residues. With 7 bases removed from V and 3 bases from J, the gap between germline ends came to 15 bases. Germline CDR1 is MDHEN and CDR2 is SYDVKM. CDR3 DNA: TGTGCCAGCACAAGGCCTGGGATTCCTAATGAAAAACTGTTTTTT. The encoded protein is CASTRPGIPNEKLFF.

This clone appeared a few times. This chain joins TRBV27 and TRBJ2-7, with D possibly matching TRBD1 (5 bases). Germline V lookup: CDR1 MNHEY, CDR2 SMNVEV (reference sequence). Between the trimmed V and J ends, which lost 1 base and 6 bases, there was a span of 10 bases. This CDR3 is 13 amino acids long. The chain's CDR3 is CASSLFKQVEQYF. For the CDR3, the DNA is TGTGCCAGCAGTTTATTCAAACAGGTCGAGCAGTACTTC.

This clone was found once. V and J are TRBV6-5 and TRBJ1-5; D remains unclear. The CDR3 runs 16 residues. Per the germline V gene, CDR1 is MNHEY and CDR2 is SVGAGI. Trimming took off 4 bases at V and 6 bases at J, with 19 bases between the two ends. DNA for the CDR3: TGTGCCAGCAGTTGGGTGTGGAGTACGGACGTTCAGCCCCAGCATTTT. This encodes CASSWVWSTDVQPQHF.

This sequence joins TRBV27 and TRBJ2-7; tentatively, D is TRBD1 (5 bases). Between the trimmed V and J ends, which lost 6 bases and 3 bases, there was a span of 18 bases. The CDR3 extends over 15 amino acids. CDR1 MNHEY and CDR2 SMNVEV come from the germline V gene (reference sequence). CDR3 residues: CASRLTRQSFYEQYF. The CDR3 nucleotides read TGTGCCAGCAGACTCACCCGACAGTCATTCTACGAGCAGTACTTC.

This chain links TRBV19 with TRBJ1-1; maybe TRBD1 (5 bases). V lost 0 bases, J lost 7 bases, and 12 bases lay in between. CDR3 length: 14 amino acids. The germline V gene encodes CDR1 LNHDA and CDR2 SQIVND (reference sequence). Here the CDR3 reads CASSIETATIEAFF. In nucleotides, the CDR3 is TGTGCCAGTAGTATAGAGACAGCAACTATTGAAGCTTTCTTT.